The source of this T cell receptor beta chain is a study of blood T cell repertoires in COVID-19. Study background: T cells, B-cell-depleted T cells, or PBMCs provided the cDNA or gDNA that served as material.

Sequencing used immunoSEQ multiplex PCR; TCRdb keeps in-frame clones, though not all of them. The sample comprises roughly 260,000 clones, about nine tenths of which are singletons, and around 11% rests with the top ten. Seattle's enrolled individuals joined amid active infection and were then monitored longitudinally. The CDR3 runs to 17 residues. V dropped 5 bases and J dropped 0; count of bases not matched to a gene: 5. Per germline, CDR1 SEHNR and CDR2 FQNEAQ (reference sequence). The chain is built from TRBV7-9 and TRBJ2-1, with 12 bases lining up with TRBD2. The sample consisted of peripheral blood. This sequence was found in a woman aged 25 to 39 with COVID-19, enrolled during active disease. This CDR3 reads CASSERTSGASYNEQFF. In nucleotides, the CDR3 is TGTGCCAGCAGCGAACGGACTAGCGGGGCCTCCTACAATGAGCAGTTCTTC.